This T cell receptor beta chain stems from a study of long-term antiretroviral therapy in people with HIV. A remark on this clone: The antigen remains undetermined.

Study-wide points: Sampling of blood ran from the mid-2000s to the late 2010s, and older ART regimens were possibly in use.

Researchers ran immunoSEQ v3.0 at survey level. Clones were read by immunoSEQ multiplex PCR, and TCRdb kept only the in-frame ones, dropping some. The sample shows roughly 30,000 clones, 65% to 85% of them seen only once. The TCR originated in a man under 40 with HIV. The sample in question was unsorted PBMCs, obtained about 2.7 years after starting antiretroviral therapy.

The CDR3 reads CAISPGGELFF. The CDR3 nucleotides read TGTGCCATCAGTCCTGGCGGGGAGCTGTTTTTT. The chain is built from TRBV10-3 and TRBJ2-2; D unresolved. V lost 5 bases to trimming and J lost 7 bases, with 5 bases between them. The CDR3 loop spans 11 amino acids. Germline CDR1 and CDR2: ENHRY and SYGVKD.